This TCR beta chain was sequenced in a study of cytomegalovirus exposure and HLA in healthy donors. Whole-study context: Among about 179 million T cells, an earlier analysis found 120 million or so unique TCR beta sequences.

Study findings and constraints: The authors later found TCR association rates varying by HLA locus, with DRB1 most and HLA-C fewest.

The PCR was carried out with 60 Vbeta primers and 13 Jbeta primers. Here immunoSEQ multiplex PCR was the method, and the copy in TCRdb shows in-frame clones only, minus some. The sample yields more than 95,000 clones, around 77% seen once. In the case of this clone: Its antigen is undetermined.

Healthy people donating bone marrow made up the donors. The sample consisted of PBMCs. The TCR was taken from a man aged 50 to 60 in good health and CMV-seropositive.

This CDR3 is CASSSDSTGYTF. The CDR3 DNA follows: TGTGCCAGCAGCTCCGACAGTACTGGCTACACCTTC. The chain links TRBV11-3 to TRBJ1-2, with a weak D call TRBD1 (5 bases). V lost 4 bases, J lost 7 bases, and 10 bases lay in between. Germline CDR1 and CDR2: SGHNT and YENEEA. This CDR3 is 12 amino acids long.